The clone carrying this T cell receptor (beta chain) was counted between two and nine times. What it recognizes is unknown. Measured with immunoSEQ multiplex PCR; TCRdb has only the in-frame clones, and not every one. Among fewer than 500,000 clones listed, 90% were seen once. These data are taken from a study of Ad26.COV2.S vaccination and SARS-CoV-2 variants. Whole-study context: Once or twice, 56 days apart, Ad26.COV2.S was delivered intramuscularly. Study findings and constraints: The analyses of TCR breadth and depth may have understated the size of total T cell responses.

Specified treatment: about 20 received Ad26.COV2.S at low or high dose, single or two shots; several received placebo; per-sample allocation not given. Collection of samples fell on day 63 after the first vaccine or placebo injection. The CDR3 totals 15 residues. Trimming removed 4 bases from V and 2 bases from J, with 11 bases in between. Germline V CDR1 and CDR2: KGHDR, SFDVKD. This chain joins TRBV24-1 and TRBJ1-5; D possibly corresponds to TRBD1 (5 bases). Source: peripheral blood, taken in a trial of Ad26.COV2.S vaccine versus placebo. The source is a person aged 18 to 59 who received the Ad26.COV2.S COVID-19 vaccine or a placebo. The CDR3 DNA reads as TGTGCCACCAGTGAGGCGGGGCTAGGCAATCAGCCCCAGCATTTT. Amino acid sequence: CATSEAGLGNQPQHF.